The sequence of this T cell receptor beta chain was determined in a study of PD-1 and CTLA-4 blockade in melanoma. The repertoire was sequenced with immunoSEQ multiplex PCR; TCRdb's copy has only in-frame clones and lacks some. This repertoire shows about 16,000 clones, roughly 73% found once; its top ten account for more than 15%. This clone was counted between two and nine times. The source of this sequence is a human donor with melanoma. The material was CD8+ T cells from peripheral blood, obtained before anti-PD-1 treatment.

CDR3 amino acids: CASSLDRAGAITNEKLFF. CDR3 in DNA: TGTGCCAGCAGCTTAGATCGGGCAGGGGCTATAACTAATGAAAAACTGTTTTTT. The V gene is TRBV7-9, the J gene TRBJ1-4; D perhaps matches TRBD1 (6 bases). The CDR3 is 18 amino acids. CDR1 is SEHNR, CDR2 FQNEAQ, per germline (reference sequence). V shed 1 base and J shed 1 base, with 16 bases lying between them.